The 5 T cell receptor beta chains below all came from one sample that was sequenced in a study of T cells expressing NK-cell markers. Reprocessing the 5' RACE reads, TCRdb reports a single entry for every CDR3 protein and omits DNA. This sample's clone table lists 500,000 to 600,000 distinct CDR3 sequences. The sequenced material came from blood T cells: a sorted CD56 or NKG2C T cell subset, CD4+ or CD8+ T cells, or bulk PBMC T cells (not recorded which). The receptor set was obtained from a man younger than 30 in good health.

The rearrangement joins TRBV9 to TRBJ1-5; TCRdb picks TRBD1, but there is no DNA to check that call. The germline V gene has CDR1 SGDLS and CDR2 YYNGEE. The CDR3 spans 14 residues. The CDR3 sequence is CASSPGQPNQPQHF.

The rearrangement uses TRBV20-1 and TRBJ2-1; the D gene TCRdb calls, TRBD1, cannot be checked with no DNA. Germline-derived CDR1 and CDR2 are DFQATT and SNEGSKA (reference sequence). This CDR3 comprises 12 residues. CDR3: CSAVRTANEQFF.

The CDR3: CASSAKQGSPYEQYF. The J gene is TRBJ2-7, the V gene TRBV2; TCRdb selects TRBD1, and the lack of DNA leaves this call unchecked. The CDR3 loop spans 15 amino acids. Germline V gene lookup returns CDR1 SNHLY and CDR2 FYNNEI.

V and J are TRBV5-1 and TRBJ1-4. CDR3 length equals 13 residues. Germline V gene data show CDR1 as SGHRS and CDR2 as YFSETQ. The CDR3 sequence: CASSFFPDEKLFF.

The J gene is TRBJ1-1, the V gene TRBV24-1; TCRdb picks TRBD1, but there is no DNA to check that call. CDR3 length: 18 amino acids. Germline loops: CDR1 KGHDR, CDR2 SFDVKD. The CDR3 spells CATSDLTGGVLRNTEAFF.